Following are 18 T cell receptor beta chains from one sample sequenced in a study of blood T cell repertoires in COVID-19 (dated by TCRdb to 2020 to 2022). Libraries came from the immunoSEQ multiplex PCR assay. This immuneACCESS table, as held by TCRdb, lists in-frame sequences with V and J called but not all clones. Of the missing ones, under half trace to an unresolved V gene in checked studies; the others have no known cause. The sample includes fewer than 250,000 clones, with roughly 80% observed a single time. The ten largest clonotypes hold about 20% of the sample. What was sequenced was peripheral blood. The source is a man aged 30 to 45 with active or convalescent COVID-19.

The chain's CDR3 is CASSSRDRGPLETQYF. The CDR3 DNA is TGTGCCAGCAGTTCCCGGGACAGGGGTCCTTTGGAGACCCAGTACTTC. This rearrangement joins TRBV7-9 to TRBJ2-5; 10 bases align to TRBD1. The CDR3 has 16 residues. The junction had 12 bases not matched to a gene; V was cut back by 6 bases and J by 5 bases. CDR1 SEHNR and CDR2 FQNEAQ come from the germline V gene (reference sequence).

In DNA, the CDR3 is TGTGCCAGCAGTTACTCGTTAGCGGGGGTGACTGGAGAGCAGTTCTTC. Residues: CASSYSLAGVTGEQFF. The chain uses TRBV6-2 or TRBV6-3 and TRBJ2-1; 9 nucleotides agree with TRBD2. CDR1 is MNHEY and CDR2 is SVGEGT in the germline V gene. The CDR3 consists of 16 residues. J was trimmed by 10 bases and V by 0 bases; bases with no gene match: 10.

V usage is TRBV2 and J usage is TRBJ2-2; 7 positions match TRBD1. Germline V gene sequence: CDR1 SNHLY, CDR2 FYNNEI. The CDR3 extends over 17 amino acids. Trimming removed 3 bases from V and 2 bases from J; junction bases left unmatched: 9. CDR3 protein: CASSEGTGTANTGELFF. Written as DNA, the CDR3 is TGTGCCAGCAGTGAGGGAACCGGGACAGCTAACACCGGGGAGCTGTTTTTT.

The rearrangement uses TRBV2 and TRBJ2-1; D remains ambiguous. V lost 7 bases and J lost 3, with 4 bases in between. Germline CDR1 and CDR2: SNHLY and FYNNEI. The CDR3 totals 11 residues. As DNA, the CDR3 is TGTGCCAGCACTTACTACAATGAGCAGTTCTTC. The encoded protein is CASTYYNEQFF.

The V gene is TRBV12-3 or TRBV12-4, the J gene TRBJ1-2; the D gene is possibly TRBD1 (6 bases). V dropped 2 bases and J dropped 8 bases, with 9 bases sitting between them. This CDR3 spans 12 amino acids. The DNA for the CDR3 is TGTGCCAGCAGTTTAAACAGGGAAGGCTACACCTTC. Its protein is CASSLNREGYTF.

V and J are TRBV27 and TRBJ1-1; D gene ambiguous. Deletions cut 7 bases from V and 0 bases from J, with 18 bases between. The germline V gene has CDR1 MNHEY and CDR2 SMNVEV (reference sequence). This CDR3 region has 16 residues. The CDR3 protein is CASKLDGILMNTEAFF. Here the CDR3 DNA reads TGTGCCAGCAAACTTGACGGGATTCTAATGAACACTGAAGCTTTCTTT.

J is TRBJ1-2 and V is TRBV12-3 or TRBV12-4; D perhaps matches TRBD1 (5 bases). This CDR3 is 13 amino acids long. Trimming took 5 bases from V and 4 from J, leaving 11 bases between them. CDR3 amino acids: CASSTSQGYGYTF. The CDR3 DNA sequence: TGTGCCAGCAGTACGAGCCAGGGCTATGGCTACACCTTC.

The chain links TRBV2 to TRBJ1-5, with D maybe TRBD1 (5 bases). Trimming stripped 7 bases from V and 7 bases from J, with 17 bases between. CDR1 is SNHLY, CDR2 FYNNEI, per germline. The CDR3 extends over 14 amino acids. The CDR3 here is CASKMGGEGQPQHF. CDR3 DNA sequence: TGTGCCAGCAAAATGGGAGGGGAGGGCCAGCCCCAGCATTTT. Together with reference TRBV2 and TRBJ1-5, the CDR3 gives the full variable domain: EPEVTQTPSHQVTQMGQEVILRCVPISNHLYFYWYRQILGQKVEFLVSFYNNEISEKSEIFDDQFSVERPDGSNFTLKIRSTKLEDSAMYFCASKMGGEGQPQHFGDGTRLSIL.

The J gene is TRBJ1-6, the V gene TRBV7-3; 7 nucleotides line up with TRBD1. After removal of 4 bases from V and 10 bases from J, the junction contained 7 bases not matched to a gene. The CDR3 is 14 residues long. Per germline, CDR1 SGHTA and CDR2 FQGTGA. CDR3: CASSSTGPGSPLHF. The CDR3 DNA reads as TGTGCCAGCAGCTCGACAGGGCCTGGCTCACCCCTCCACTTT.

V gene TRBV3-1 (or the pseudogene TRBV3-2) combines with J gene TRBJ2-2; D is possibly TRBD2 (6 bases). V shed 4 bases and J shed 9 bases, with 9 bases lying between them. The CDR3 is 12 amino acids. CDR1 is LGHDT, CDR2 YNNKEL, per germline (reference sequence). CDR3: CASSLEGRELFF. The CDR3 nucleotides read TGTGCCAGCAGCCTGGAGGGACGGGAGCTGTTTTTT.

The DNA for the CDR3 is TGTGCCAGCAGCCCGGGCGGCCCTAGCGGGGGGTCGTTCTACGAGCAGTACTTC. Translated: CASSPGGPSGGSFYEQYF. The chain carries TRBV5-4 and TRBJ2-7; 11 bases are shared with TRBD2. The CDR3 contains 18 residues. Trimming took 4 bases from V and 3 from J; bases not matched to a gene: 15. CDR1 and CDR2 (germline): SGHNT, YYREEE (reference sequence).

This chain connects TRBV4-2 to TRBJ1-2, with 8 bases fitting TRBD1. The CDR3 sequence is 17 residues long. Germline V gene lookup returns CDR1 LGHNA and CDR2 YNFKEQ. V trimming: 0 bases; J trimming: 4 bases; junction bases outside the gene matches: 10. The CDR3 nucleotides read TGTGCCAGCAGCCAAGAGATTAGCCCAGGGGGCGGCTATGGCTACACCTTC. Translation: CASSQEISPGGGYGYTF.

This CDR3 is CSASKGRANTEAFF. CDR3 coding DNA: TGCAGTGCTAGTAAAGGCAGGGCGAACACTGAAGCTTTCTTT. The V gene is TRBV20-1, the J gene TRBJ1-1, with D possibly TRBD1 on 5 matching bases. Deletions cut 3 bases from V and 1 base from J, with 12 bases between. The CDR3 spans 14 residues. Germline V CDR1 and CDR2: DFQATT, SNEGSKA (reference sequence).

This clone was seen a handful of times. This chain joins TRBV4-2 and TRBJ2-3; D gene unclear. Germline-derived CDR1 and CDR2 are LGHNA and YNFKEQ. V lost 5 bases to trimming and J lost 1 base, with 7 bases between them. The CDR3 spans 13 residues. CDR3 region: CASSSLGTDTQYF. In DNA, the CDR3 is TGTGCCAGCAGCTCGCTAGGCACAGATACGCAGTATTTT.

The chain has TRBV29-1 and TRBJ1-2; 7 positions agree with TRBD1. After removal of 7 bases from V and 2 bases from J, the junction contained 4 bases not matched to a gene. Germline values: CDR1 SQVTM, CDR2 ANQGSEA. The CDR3 loop spans 12 amino acids. CDR3 nucleotide sequence: TGCAGCGCTGAGGGACAGAACTATGGCTACACCTTC. It yields the protein CSAEGQNYGYTF.

The chain joins TRBV18 to TRBJ2-2, with D hard to call. V was clipped by 6 bases and J by 2 bases, with 10 bases between them. The CDR3 extends over 14 amino acids. CDR1 is KGHSH and CDR2 is LQKENI in the germline V gene. The CDR3 protein is CASSQNKNTGELFF. CDR3 coding DNA: TGTGCCAGCTCCCAAAACAAAAACACCGGGGAGCTGTTTTTT. The full variable domain, completed using reference TRBV18 and TRBJ2-2, is NAGVMQNPRHLVRRRGQEARLRCSPMKGHSHVYWYRQLPEEGLKFMVYLQKENIIDESGMPKERFSAEFPKEGPSILRIQQVVRGDSAAYFCASSQNKNTGELFFGEGSRLTVL.

V gene TRBV7-2 combines with J gene TRBJ2-3; maybe TRBD2 (6 bases). This CDR3 region has 13 residues. Germline CDR1 reads SGHTA; CDR2 reads FQGNSA. Trimming pared 5 bases from V and 6 bases from J, leaving 12 bases between. The CDR3 spells CASSRLVGDTQYF. The CDR3 DNA sequence: TGTGCCAGCAGCCGACTAGTTGGTGATACGCAGTATTTT.

The V gene is TRBV6-5, the J gene TRBJ2-2; TRBD2 matches 11 bases. CDR3 length equals 14 residues. V lost 5 bases to trimming and J lost 7 bases; unmatched junction nucleotides: 3. CDR1 MNHEY and CDR2 SVGAGI come from the germline V gene. The CDR3 spells CASSSSGGVGELFF. CDR3 in DNA: TGTGCCAGCAGTAGTAGCGGGGGGGTCGGGGAGCTGTTTTTT.